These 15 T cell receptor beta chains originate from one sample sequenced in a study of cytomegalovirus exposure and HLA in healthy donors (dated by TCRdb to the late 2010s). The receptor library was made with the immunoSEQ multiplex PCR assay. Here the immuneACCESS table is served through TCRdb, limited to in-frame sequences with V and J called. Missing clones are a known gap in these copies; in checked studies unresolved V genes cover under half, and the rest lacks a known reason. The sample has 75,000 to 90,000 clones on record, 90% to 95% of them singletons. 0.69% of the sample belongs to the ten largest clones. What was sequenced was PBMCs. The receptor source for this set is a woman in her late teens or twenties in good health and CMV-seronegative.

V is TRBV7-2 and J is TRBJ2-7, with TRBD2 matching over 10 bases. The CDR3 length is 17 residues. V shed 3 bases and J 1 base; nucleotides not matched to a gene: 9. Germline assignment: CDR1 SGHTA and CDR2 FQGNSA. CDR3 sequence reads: CASSFTGGLASSYEQYF. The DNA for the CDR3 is TGTGCCAGCAGCTTCACCGGGGGACTAGCGTCTTCCTACGAGCAGTACTTC.

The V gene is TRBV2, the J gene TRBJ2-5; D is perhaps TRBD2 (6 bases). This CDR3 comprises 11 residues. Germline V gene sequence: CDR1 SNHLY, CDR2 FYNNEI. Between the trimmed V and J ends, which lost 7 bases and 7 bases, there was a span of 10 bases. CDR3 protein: CASMLGGTQYF. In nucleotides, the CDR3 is TGTGCCAGCATGTTGGGGGGGACCCAGTACTTC.

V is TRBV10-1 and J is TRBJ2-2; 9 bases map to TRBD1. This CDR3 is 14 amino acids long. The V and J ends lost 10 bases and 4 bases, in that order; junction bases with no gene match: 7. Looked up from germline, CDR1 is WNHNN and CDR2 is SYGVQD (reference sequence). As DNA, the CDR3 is TGCGCCACTGGACAGGGGTCCTCCACCGGGGAGCTGTTTTTT. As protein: CATGQGSSTGELFF.

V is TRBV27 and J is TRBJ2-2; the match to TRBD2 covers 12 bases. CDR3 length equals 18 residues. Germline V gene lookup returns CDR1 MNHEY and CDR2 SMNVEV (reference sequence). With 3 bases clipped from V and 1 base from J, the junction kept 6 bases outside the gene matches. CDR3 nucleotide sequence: TGTGCCAGCAGTTTCCGACTAGCGGGGGCGATGAACACCGGGGAGCTGTTTTTT. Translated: CASSFRLAGAMNTGELFF.

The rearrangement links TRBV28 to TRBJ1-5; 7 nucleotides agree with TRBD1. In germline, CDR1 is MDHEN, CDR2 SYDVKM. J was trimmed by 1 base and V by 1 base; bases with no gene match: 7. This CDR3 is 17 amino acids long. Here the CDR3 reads CASSLSGDSVSNQPQHF. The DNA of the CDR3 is TGTGCCAGCAGTTTATCTGGGGACAGCGTCAGCAATCAGCCCCAGCATTTT.

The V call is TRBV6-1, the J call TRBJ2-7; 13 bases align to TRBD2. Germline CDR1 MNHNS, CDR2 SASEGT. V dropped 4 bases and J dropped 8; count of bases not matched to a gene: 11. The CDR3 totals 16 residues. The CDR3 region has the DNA TGTGCCAGCAGTGGAGGGACTAGCGGGGCACAGGAGCAGCAGTACTTC. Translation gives CASSGGTSGAQEQQYF.

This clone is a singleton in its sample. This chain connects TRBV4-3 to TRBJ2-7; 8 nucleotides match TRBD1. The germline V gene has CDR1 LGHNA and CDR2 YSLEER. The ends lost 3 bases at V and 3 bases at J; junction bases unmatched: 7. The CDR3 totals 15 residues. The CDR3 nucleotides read TGCGCCAGCAGCCAGACCGGGACAGGTGTCTACGAGCAGTACTTC. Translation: CASSQTGTGVYEQYF.

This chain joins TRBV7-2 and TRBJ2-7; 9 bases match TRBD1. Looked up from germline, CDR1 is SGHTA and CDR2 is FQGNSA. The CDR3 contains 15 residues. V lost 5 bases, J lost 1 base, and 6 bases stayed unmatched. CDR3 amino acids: CASSPTDRGSYEQYF. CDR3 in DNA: TGTGCCAGCAGCCCCACGGACAGGGGATCCTACGAGCAGTACTTC.

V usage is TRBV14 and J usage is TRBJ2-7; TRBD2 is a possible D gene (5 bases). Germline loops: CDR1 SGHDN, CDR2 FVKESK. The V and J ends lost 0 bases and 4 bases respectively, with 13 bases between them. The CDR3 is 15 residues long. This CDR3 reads CASSQDPQRRYEQYF. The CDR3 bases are TGTGCCAGCAGCCAAGATCCGCAGCGGCGGTACGAGCAGTACTTC.

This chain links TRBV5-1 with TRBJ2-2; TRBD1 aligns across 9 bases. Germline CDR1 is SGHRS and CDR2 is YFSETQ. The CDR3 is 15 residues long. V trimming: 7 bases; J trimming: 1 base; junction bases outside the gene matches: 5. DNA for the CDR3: TGCGCCAGCCGTAGACAGGGGGAGAACACCGGGGAGCTGTTTTTT. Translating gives CASRRQGENTGELFF.

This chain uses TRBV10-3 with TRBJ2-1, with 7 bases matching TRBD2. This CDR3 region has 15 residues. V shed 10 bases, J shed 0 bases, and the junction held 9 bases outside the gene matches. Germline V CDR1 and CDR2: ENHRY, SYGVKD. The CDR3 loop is CATLTSDISYNEQFF. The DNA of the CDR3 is TGTGCCACCCTCACTAGCGATATCTCCTACAATGAGCAGTTCTTC.

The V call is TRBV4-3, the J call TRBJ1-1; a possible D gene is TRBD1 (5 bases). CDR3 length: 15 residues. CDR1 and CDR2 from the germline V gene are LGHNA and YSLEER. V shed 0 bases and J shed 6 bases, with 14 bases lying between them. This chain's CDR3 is CASSQDINRFAEAFF. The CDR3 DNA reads TGCGCCAGCAGCCAAGATATTAACAGGTTTGCTGAAGCTTTCTTT.

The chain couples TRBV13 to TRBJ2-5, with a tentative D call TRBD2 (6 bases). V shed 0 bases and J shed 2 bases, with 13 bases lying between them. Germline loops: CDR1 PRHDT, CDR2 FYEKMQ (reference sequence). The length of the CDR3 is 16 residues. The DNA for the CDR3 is TGTGCCAGCAGCTTAGGCGAATCGGGACTTCAAGAGACCCAGTACTTC. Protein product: CASSLGESGLQETQYF.

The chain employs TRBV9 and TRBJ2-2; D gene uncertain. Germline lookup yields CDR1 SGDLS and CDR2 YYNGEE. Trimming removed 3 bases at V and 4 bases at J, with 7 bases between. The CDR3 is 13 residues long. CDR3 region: CASSEPGTGELFF. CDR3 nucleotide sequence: TGTGCCAGCAGCGAGCCCGGCACCGGGGAGCTGTTTTTT. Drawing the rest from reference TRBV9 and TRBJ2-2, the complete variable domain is DSGVTQTPKHLITATGQRVTLRCSPRSGDLSVYWYQQSLDQGLQFLIQYYNGEERAKGNILERFSAQQFPDLHSELNLSSLELGDSALYFCASSEPGTGELFFGEGSRLTVL.

CDR3 amino acids: CASSLGLRVETQYF. CDR3 bases: TGTGCCAGCAGCTTGGGACTCAGGGTTGAGACCCAGTACTTC. The chain is built from TRBV7-6 and TRBJ2-5, with D tentatively TRBD2 (6 bases). V was cut by 3 bases and J by 5 bases, with 13 bases left in between. The CDR3 length is 14 residues. CDR1 SGHVS and CDR2 FNYEAQ come from the germline V gene.